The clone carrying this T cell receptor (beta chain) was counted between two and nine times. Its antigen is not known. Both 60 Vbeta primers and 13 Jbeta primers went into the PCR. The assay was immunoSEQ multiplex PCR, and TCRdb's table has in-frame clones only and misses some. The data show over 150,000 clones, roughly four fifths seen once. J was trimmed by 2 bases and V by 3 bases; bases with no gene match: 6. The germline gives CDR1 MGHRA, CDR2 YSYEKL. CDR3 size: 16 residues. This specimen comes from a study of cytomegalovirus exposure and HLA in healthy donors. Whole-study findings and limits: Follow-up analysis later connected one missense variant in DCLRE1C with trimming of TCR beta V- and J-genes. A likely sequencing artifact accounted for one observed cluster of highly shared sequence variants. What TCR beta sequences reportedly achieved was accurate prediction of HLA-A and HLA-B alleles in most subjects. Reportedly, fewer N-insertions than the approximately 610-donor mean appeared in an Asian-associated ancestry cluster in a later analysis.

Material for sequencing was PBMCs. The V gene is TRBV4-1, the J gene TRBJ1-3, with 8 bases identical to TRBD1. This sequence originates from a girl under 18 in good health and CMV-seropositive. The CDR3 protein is CASSQWQGAAGNTIYF. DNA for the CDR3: TGCGCCAGCAGCCAGTGGCAGGGGGCGGCTGGAAACACCATATATTTT.